This T cell receptor beta chain was profiled in a study of response to subunit inactivated influenza vaccine. Whole-study results and caveats: Authors proposed each seasonal influenza vaccination draws in few new T cells.

TCRdb re-derived calls from the RT-PCR reads in MiXCR, one entry per CDR3 protein. Of about 780,000 distinct CDR3 sequences detected, about a fifth appear once; the ten largest clones hold 9.5% to 13%. V lost 11 bases and J 2 bases, leaving 11 bases between the germline ends. CDR1 and CDR2 from the germline V gene are ENHRY and SYGVKD. The length of the CDR3 is 12 residues. This clonotype showed up just a few times. Its antigen remains unknown. Material: PBMCs from blood, obtained around 5 days after vaccination. This clonotype was obtained from a man aged 45-65 years who received an inactivated influenza vaccine. V is TRBV10-3 and J is TRBJ2-3; the D call may be TRBD1 or TRBD2 (5 bases each). The CDR3 is CAVGTDTDTQYF. CDR3 bases: TGTGCCGTCGGGACCGACACAGATACGCAGTATTTT.